These 19 T cell receptor beta chains were sequenced from one sample in a study of blood T cell repertoires in COVID-19 (dated by TCRdb to about 2020). Library construction relied on the immunoSEQ multiplex PCR assay. The table was pulled from immuneACCESS by TCRdb, which kept in-frame rearrangements only. Such tables lose some clones; where checked, under half of the loss comes from unresolved V genes, and the rest has no known cause. Present in this sample are 200,000 or so clones, around 83% of which were seen just once. The ten largest clones take up less than 15% of the sample. Material for sequencing was peripheral blood. The receptor set was obtained from a human donor in a cohort sampled during active COVID-19.

The rearrangement uses TRBV7-9 and TRBJ2-1; TRBD2 agrees at 8 bases. CDR1 is SEHNR, CDR2 FQNEAQ, per germline (reference sequence). With 11 bases clipped from V and 4 bases from J, the junction kept 13 bases outside the gene matches. This CDR3 is built from 15 residues. CDR3 loop: CAGLLAGGSYNEQFF. The CDR3 bases are TGTGCCGGCCTTTTGGCGGGAGGAAGTTACAATGAGCAGTTCTTC.

This rearrangement joins TRBV18 to TRBJ2-1, with TRBD1 as a possible D gene (5 bases). The CDR3 length is 15 residues. Germline V gene data show CDR1 as KGHSH and CDR2 as LQKENI. V lost 0 bases and J lost 7, with 13 bases in between. CDR3 in amino acids: CASSPPARGRNEQFF. The CDR3 bases are TGTGCCAGCTCACCACCCGCTAGGGGCAGGAATGAGCAGTTCTTC.

The chain is built from TRBV18 and TRBJ1-2; the match to TRBD1 covers 9 bases. This CDR3 is built from 14 residues. V shed 2 bases, J shed 7 bases, and the junction held 5 bases outside the gene matches. Germline CDR1 KGHSH, CDR2 LQKENI. The DNA of the CDR3 is TGTGCCAGCTCACCAAGACAGGGGGAAGGTGGCTACACCTTC. Protein sequence: CASSPRQGEGGYTF.

The chain links TRBV18 to TRBJ2-7; 9 bases map to TRBD1. Germline V gene sequence: CDR1 KGHSH, CDR2 LQKENI. Trimming cost V 5 bases and J 6 bases; bases outside gene matches: 2. The CDR3 is 12 residues long. CDR3 nucleotides: TGTGCCAGCTCAAGACAGGGGGGCGAGCAGTACTTC. It translates to CASSRQGGEQYF. Drawing the rest from reference TRBV18 and TRBJ2-7, the complete variable domain is NAGVMQNPRHLVRRRGQEARLRCSPMKGHSHVYWYRQLPEEGLKFMVYLQKENIIDESGMPKERFSAEFPKEGPSILRIQQVVRGDSAAYFCASSRQGGEQYFGPGTRLTVT.

The chain carries TRBV12-3 or TRBV12-4 and TRBJ2-7; tentatively, D is TRBD2 (6 bases). The CDR3 runs to 13 residues. V gave up 5 bases and J gave up 5 bases, with 13 bases separating them. DNA of the CDR3: TGTGCCAGCAGTAGGTTGCGGGAACACGAGCAGTACTTC. It encodes CASSRLREHEQYF.

This clone was picked up one time. This chain joins TRBV25-1 and TRBJ2-3; tentatively, D is TRBD1 (5 bases). The CDR3 is 14 residues long. The germline gives CDR1 MGHDK, CDR2 SYGVNS. The V end lost 0 bases, the J end lost 4 bases, and 8 bases lay between the germline ends. The CDR3 region is CASSEYRGSDTQYF. CDR3 sequence (DNA): TGTGCCAGCAGTGAATATAGGGGATCAGATACGCAGTATTTT.

The sample holds one count of this clone. The genes are TRBV27 and TRBJ2-3, with 12 positions matching TRBD2. The CDR3 totals 20 residues. Germline CDR1 and CDR2: MNHEY and SMNVEV (reference sequence). V lost 3 bases to trimming and J lost 0 bases; unmatched junction nucleotides: 13. CDR3 region: CASSFRRGTSGSASTDTQYF. The CDR3 DNA is TGTGCCAGCAGTTTTCGCCGAGGGACTAGCGGGTCAGCTAGCACAGATACGCAGTATTTT.

This clone has just one count. V and J are TRBV4-1 and TRBJ1-2; no reliable D call. Per germline, CDR1 MGHRA and CDR2 YSYEKL. The CDR3 is 14 residues long. V was shortened by 0 bases and J by 4 bases, with 9 bases between the two germline ends. The CDR3 nucleotides are TGCGCCAGCAGCCAAGACGGGGTTCCCTATGGCTACACCTTC. Protein sequence: CASSQDGVPYGYTF.

In its sample, this clone was seen a few times. The chain uses TRBV4-1 and TRBJ2-7; maybe TRBD1 (5 bases). V dropped 1 base and J dropped 7 bases, with 8 bases sitting between them. CDR3 size: 12 residues. The germline V gene has CDR1 MGHRA and CDR2 YSYEKL. The CDR3 loop is CASSQGGLEQYF. The CDR3 nucleotides are TGCGCCAGCAGCCAAGGGGGCTTGGAGCAGTACTTC.

The chain carries TRBV3-1 (or the pseudogene TRBV3-2) and TRBJ2-7; 8 bases are a match to TRBD1. Germline CDR1 reads LGHDT; CDR2 reads YNNKEL (reference sequence). This CDR3 is built from 14 residues. The junction had 4 bases not matched to a gene; V was cut back by 2 bases and J by 4 bases. In nucleotides, the CDR3 is TGTGCCAGCAGCCAACTGACAGGGGAATACGAGCAGTACTTC. This codes for CASSQLTGEYEQYF.

The rearrangement uses TRBV7-2 and TRBJ1-2, with TRBD1 identical over 7 bases. This CDR3 has 21 amino acids. The ends lost 0 bases at V and 4 bases at J; junction bases unmatched: 23. Germline lookup yields CDR1 SGHTA and CDR2 FQGNSA. CDR3 nucleotides: TGTGCCAGCAGCTTAGCGCGGGACAGTGGATCAACATCCATTTCACGCTATGGCTACACCTTC. Its translation: CASSLARDSGSTSISRYGYTF.

V gene TRBV9 combines with J gene TRBJ2-1, with a possible D match to TRBD2 (5 bases). This CDR3 has 15 residues. Germline CDR1 is SGDLS and CDR2 is YYNGEE. V was cut by 4 bases and J by 2 bases, with 13 bases left in between. The CDR3 nucleotides are TGTGCCAGCAGCCTGAGTCTAGCCCCCTACAATGAGCAGTTCTTC. Its translation is CASSLSLAPYNEQFF.

The chain combines TRBV28 with TRBJ2-6; 7 bases line up with TRBD1. The ends lost 6 bases at V and 0 bases at J; junction bases unmatched: 5. The CDR3 is 16 residues long. Germline V CDR1 and CDR2: MDHEN, SYDVKM. The CDR3 region is CASRPGQFSGANVLTF. The CDR3 DNA follows: TGTGCCAGCAGACCGGGACAGTTCTCTGGGGCCAACGTCCTGACTTTC.

The count of this clone is one. The J gene is TRBJ2-7, the V gene TRBV7-9, with a possible D match to TRBD2 (6 bases). The CDR3 has 15 residues. Trimming took off 0 bases at V and 3 bases at J, with 12 bases between the two ends. CDR1 SEHNR and CDR2 FQNEAQ come from the germline V gene (reference sequence). CDR3 sequence (DNA): TGTGCCAGCAGCTTAGCGTTAGGCGGGGACTACGAGCAGTACTTC. Amino acids: CASSLALGGDYEQYF.

This clone has ten or more counts. The chain recombines TRBV5-4 with TRBJ2-7; possibly TRBD2 for D (6 bases). The CDR3 contains 15 residues. Trimming removed 4 bases from V and 4 bases from J, with 18 bases in between. Germline V gene lookup returns CDR1 SGHNT and CDR2 YYREEE (reference sequence). Here the CDR3 DNA reads TGTGCCAGCAGCGGAGGGTTGCCGGGACCTTACGAGCAGTACTTC. Translation gives CASSGGLPGPYEQYF. Looking up the rest from reference TRBV5-4 and TRBJ2-7 gives the full variable domain: ETGVTQSPTHLIKTRGQQVTLRCSSQSGHNTVSWYQQALGQGPQFIFQYYREEENGRGNFPPRFSGLQFPNYSSELNVNALELDDSALYLCASSGGLPGPYEQYFGPGTRLTVT.

This chain joins TRBV15 and TRBJ1-1; D uncertain. Trimming took 2 bases from V and 7 from J, leaving 14 bases between them. CDR1 and CDR2 (germline): LNHNV, YYDKDF (reference sequence). This CDR3 spans 14 amino acids. The CDR3 DNA follows: TGTGCCACCAGCAGATCCAGGCTCGGGAGTGAAGCTTTCTTT. Translating gives CATSRSRLGSEAFF.

The chain has TRBV27 and TRBJ2-7; TRBD1 aligns across 8 bases. CDR1 and CDR2 from the germline V gene are MNHEY and SMNVEV (reference sequence). V shed 8 bases and J 6 bases; nucleotides not matched to a gene: 12. The CDR3 consists of 14 residues. The CDR3 region is CASGIYRGTAEQYF. The CDR3, as DNA: TGTGCCAGCGGAATATACAGGGGGACGGCCGAGCAGTACTTC.

The chain recombines TRBV5-4 with TRBJ2-7; TRBD1 is a possible D gene (6 bases). In germline, CDR1 is SGHNT, CDR2 YYREEE (reference sequence). Deletions cut 3 bases from V and 3 bases from J, with 13 bases between. The CDR3 is 14 residues long. CDR3 in DNA: TGTGCCAGCAGCTCCCAGGGGCTTCGCTACGAGCAGTACTTC. This gives the protein CASSSQGLRYEQYF.

This clone was recorded many times. This chain links TRBV7-9 with TRBJ1-2; D is ambiguous. CDR1 is SEHNR, CDR2 FQNEAQ, per germline (reference sequence). V was pared by 1 base and J by 8 bases, with 17 bases between. The CDR3 covers 15 residues. The CDR3 here is CASSLVGTEGKGYTF. CDR3 nucleotides: TGTGCCAGCAGCTTAGTCGGAACGGAGGGTAAGGGCTACACCTTC.